This T cell receptor beta chain was obtained from a study of cytomegalovirus exposure and HLA in healthy donors (dated by TCRdb to the late 2010s). At the level of the whole study: In an earlier analysis of under 600 of the donors, roughly 300 Gb of sequence data and 90 million to 120 million unique TCR beta sequences from 180 million or so T cells were reported. An early release covering roughly 640 HLA-typed donors comprised approximately 290 gigabases of sequencing data and 85 million to 100 million unique TCR sequences. Of the approximately 400 genotyped donors, 81% were placed in the genetic ancestry cluster associated with self-reported Caucasian donors. The study aimed to test whether cataloging public T cell receptors could reveal signatures of past pathogen exposure. The study profiled the T cell repertoires of some 610 subjects by immunosequencing and related them to cytomegalovirus serostatus. A separate validation cohort of 100 to 150 different subjects was used in addition to the roughly 720-subject first cohort. The study combined high-throughput TCR immunosequencing, statistical association of individual TCRs with disease status, and machine learning to predict cytomegalovirus infection status. A later analysis re-analyzed previously published TCR beta repertoires from roughly 600 donors and added high-resolution HLA genotyping to study TCR occurrence patterns. The later analysis used no new phenotypic data to find candidate immune exposures, relying instead on TCR beta sequences and their occurrence across donors. An earlier analysis of 450 to 750 of the donors used high-throughput TCR beta sequencing to judge whether each TCR beta V gene segment behaved as functional or pseudogenic. Donor age, sex, ethnicity and CMV serostatus were collected together with the repertoire data. A later genetic analysis used genome-wide SNP genotypes for about three fifths of the 666 donors, treating that subset as a discovery cohort. Every discovery cohort repertoire had been produced on one sequencing platform. Class I and class II HLA loci were covered by the typing at four-digit resolution. Typing coverage differed by locus: A, B, C, DRB1 and DQB1 were typed in roughly 629-640 donors, DQA1 in roughly 510, DPA1 in around 580, and DPB1 in around 440. Roughly 5 DR-DQ haplotypes were handled as single units for association and clustering because linkage in the cohort was strong. Among about 360 genotyped donors of the cohort, an average of approximately 230,000 unique TCR beta nucleotide sequences were sequenced per donor, about a sixth of them non-productive.

The research as a whole found: Compared with the roughly 600-donor mean, donors in an Asian-associated ancestry cluster had fewer N-insertions in productive TCRs, according to a later genetic analysis. A further reported finding was that TCR beta sequences accurately predicted the HLA-A and HLA-B alleles for most subjects in the first cohort. The sequencing pipeline was judged likely to have produced a cluster of highly shared sequence variants as a technical artifact. Most TCR sequences were observed very rarely across donors, whereas some public TCRs were present in many individuals. Strong co-occurrence of HLA alleles, especially DR and DQ, made assigning TCR associations to individual alleles difficult. The authors suggested that the approach could potentially be extended to other disease states and immunological phenotypes. For the cohort, immune exposure information was limited to CMV serostatus. In an earlier analysis of over 550 of the donors, most TCR beta V segments were observed in productive rearrangements about 87% or about 30% of the time, broadly matching IMGT annotations. A later genetic analysis associated a missense DCLRE1C variant with V-gene and J-gene trimming of TCR beta chains, and an independent cohort replicated the association. This cohort had only TCR beta chains sequenced, and the lack of alpha or paired-chain data limited which features could be detected. In a later analysis, TCR association rates were found to vary across HLA loci, with the most associated TCRs seen for DRB1 alleles and the fewest for HLA-C alleles. Cytomegalovirus status was reported to be diagnosed by the classifier with high specificity and sensitivity in both the original and validation cohorts. According to a later analysis, most CMV-associated TCR beta chains appeared to be HLA-restricted, and the HLA associations seemed to be driven largely by CMV exposure. The earlier analysis of around 600 of the donors excluded approximately 15 rarely observed V segments, including chromosome 9 orphons, because counts were too low. A later analysis associated some 17,000 TCR beta sequences with specific HLA alleles at a false discovery rate of 0.05. HLA typing was unavailable for some donors at each locus, so association tests used only the typed subset. A total of about 150 TCR beta chains were listed by the study as associated with cytomegalovirus. Compared with equally common non-associated chains, HLA-associated TCR beta chains in a later analysis were more clonally expanded and had lower generation probabilities. Correlated functional status among segregating V segments might reflect linkage disequilibrium, but an unknown experimental factor could not be ruled out. Presence/absence analyses assumed roughly uniform sequencing depth across donors, an assumption that may not hold. Several of the top co-occurrence clusters appeared to be linked to parvovirus B19, influenza, CMV and Epstein-Barr virus, according to a later analysis. In vitro tests confirmed that a few of the cytomegalovirus-associated TCR beta chains recognize cytomegalovirus antigens. The 87-base-pair reads could not distinguish some IMGT-functional V segments, including TRBV6-2 and TRBV6-3, so those segments were excluded.

In total, approximately 610 healthy bone marrow donors made up the cohort. All cohort members were sampled while nominally healthy, although unrecorded immune exposures were likely present. The donor was CMV seropositive and was included in the group of 290 or so seropositive cohort members. Each donor provided a peripheral blood sample, and peripheral blood mononuclear cells were used for TCR beta sequencing. The Qiagen DNeasy Blood Extraction Kit was used to extract genomic DNA from the blood cell samples. Comments on this clone: No antigen is known for it. No qualities accompany the bases; no much larger clone lies one base away.

Libraries were prepared through the immunoSEQ multiplex PCR assay. The multiplex PCR relied on a mix of 60 forward primers for TCR Vbeta segments and 13 reverse primers for TCR Jbeta segments. A multiplex PCR assay on genomic DNA amplified the CDR3 region of rearranged TCR beta genes. The amplified TCR beta libraries were sequenced on the Illumina HiSeq System as 87-base-pair reads. The authors' analysis ran thus. A later analysis tallied 80 million to 95 million unique TCR beta chains across the approximately 670 repertoires, and around 9.9 million of those chains were shared by two or more donors. Raw reads were error-corrected and collapsed into unique sequences with a nearest-neighbor algorithm that merged closely related sequences to remove PCR and sequencing errors. To assign V, D and J gene segments, CDR3 sequences were aligned to IMGT reference sequences. For a sequence to be retained, at least a six-nucleotide match to both a V gene segment and a J gene segment was required. Rearrangements were called productive when the CDR3 lacked stop codons and stayed in frame with V and J; all others were non-productive. Following IMGT convention, CDR3 was defined as the stretch from the second conserved V-encoded cysteine to the conserved J-encoded phenylalanine. The earlier analysis of about 500 of the donors excluded sequences that lacked an unambiguous match to a single V gene segment. In an earlier analysis of some 590 of the donors, a V segment was called functional when productive rearrangements were above 56.7%, and segregating when the standard deviation between donors exceeded 5%. A statistical classification framework was built for diagnosing cytomegalovirus status from the catalog of TCR beta chain sequences. V and J gene assignment, in a later analysis, came from comparing TCR nucleotide sequences with IMGT/GENE-DB human TR gene sequences. A later analysis assigned CDR3 sequences and most-parsimonious VDJ recombination scenarios with the TCRdist pipeline. In a later analysis, each TCR beta chain was defined by its CDR3 amino acid sequence together with its V-gene family, and reads without a unique V-gene family were excluded. In a later analysis, around 600 highly shared, low-generation-probability nucleotide sequences were removed to address suspected cross-contamination and a sequencing artifact. A later analysis calculated a clonal expansion index for each public chain from normalized within-repertoire ranks of inferred template counts. In a later analysis, generation probabilities were computed using a VDJ recombination model fitted to out-of-frame rearrangements, and the results were checked against IGoR. In a later analysis, hypergeometric tests were used to score TCR-TCR, TCR-HLA and TCR-CMV co-occurrence, with a repertoire-size bias correction applied to TCR pairs. In a later analysis, false discovery rates were estimated by permuting HLA or CMV assignments 20 times. A later analysis grouped co-occurring TCRs with DBSCAN, adding TCRdist sequence similarity when clustering within HLA-allele-positive subsets. Repertoires with fewer than 30,000 or more than 120,000 public chains were left out of co-occurrence clustering, as were five repertoires with anomalous nucleotide sharing. The source is immuneACCESS, and TCRdb retained only in-frame sequences with V and J called. Part of the clones is not carried over; for the studies checked, unresolved V genes explain less than half of this, and the remainder is unexplained. V, J and clone size derive from that table, while D and trimming were established from the DNA sequence. The sample contains 69,000 or so clones, around 74% of them found a single time. The ten largest account for around 10% of the sample.

Trimming leaves V shorter by 6 bases and J shorter by 3 bases, with the junction holding 4 bases beyond the gene matches. CDR1 and CDR2 (SNHLY, FYNNEI) derive from the germline V gene. The CDR3 starts with the cysteine, ends with the phenylalanine, and has 14 residues. The only DNA kept is the CDR3, 42 bases in frame from the first base. The sequence joins TRBV2 to TRBJ2-5, with 10 bases in between that match TRBD2. The sequence was collected from a woman aged 55-69 years in good health and CMV-seropositive. The sequenced sample consisted of PBMCs. The sequenced DNA: TGTGCCAGCAGAAAGCGGGAGGGGGAAGAGACCCAGTACTTC. Its protein is CASRKREGEETQYF.